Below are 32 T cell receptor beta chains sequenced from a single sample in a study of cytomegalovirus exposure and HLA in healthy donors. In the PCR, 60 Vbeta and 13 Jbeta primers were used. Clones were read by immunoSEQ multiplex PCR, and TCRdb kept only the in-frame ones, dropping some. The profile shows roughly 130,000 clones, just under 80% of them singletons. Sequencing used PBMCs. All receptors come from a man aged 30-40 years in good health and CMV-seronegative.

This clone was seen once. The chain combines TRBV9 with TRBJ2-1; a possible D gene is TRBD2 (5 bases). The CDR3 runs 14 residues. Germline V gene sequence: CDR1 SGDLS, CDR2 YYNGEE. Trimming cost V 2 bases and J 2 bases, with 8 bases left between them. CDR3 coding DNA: TGTGCCAGCAGCGTGGCGGAGGCCTACAATGAGCAGTTCTTC. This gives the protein CASSVAEAYNEQFF. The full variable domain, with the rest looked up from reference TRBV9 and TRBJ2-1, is DSGVTQTPKHLITATGQRVTLRCSPRSGDLSVYWYQQSLDQGLQFLIQYYNGEERAKGNILERFSAQQFPDLHSELNLSSLELGDSALYFCASSVAEAYNEQFFGPGTRLTVL.

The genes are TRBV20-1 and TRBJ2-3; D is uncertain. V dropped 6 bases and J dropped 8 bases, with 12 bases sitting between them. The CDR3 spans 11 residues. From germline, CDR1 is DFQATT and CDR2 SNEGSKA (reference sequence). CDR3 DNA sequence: TGCAGTGCACTCCACCGAGGTACGCAGTATTTT. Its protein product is CSALHRGTQYF.

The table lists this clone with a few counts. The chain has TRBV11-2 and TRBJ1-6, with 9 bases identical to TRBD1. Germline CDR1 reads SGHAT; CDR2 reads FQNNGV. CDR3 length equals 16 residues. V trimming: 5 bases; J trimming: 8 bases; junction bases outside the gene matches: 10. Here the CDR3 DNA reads TGTGCCAGCAGCGCCGACCTGGGACAGGGATATTCACCCCTCCACTTT. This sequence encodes CASSADLGQGYSPLHF.

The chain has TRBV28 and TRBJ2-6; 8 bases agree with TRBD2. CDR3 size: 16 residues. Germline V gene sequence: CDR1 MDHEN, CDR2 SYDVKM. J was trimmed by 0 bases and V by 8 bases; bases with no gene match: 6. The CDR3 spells CASEAGAPSGANVLTF. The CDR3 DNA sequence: TGTGCCAGCGAAGCGGGGGCCCCCTCTGGGGCCAACGTCCTGACTTTC.

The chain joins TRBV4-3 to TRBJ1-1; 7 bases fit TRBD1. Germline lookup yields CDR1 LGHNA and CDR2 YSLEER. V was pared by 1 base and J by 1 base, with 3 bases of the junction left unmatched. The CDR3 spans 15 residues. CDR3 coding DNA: TGCGCCAGCAGCCAAGGAGGGACAGAGAACACTGAAGCTTTCTTT. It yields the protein CASSQGGTENTEAFF.

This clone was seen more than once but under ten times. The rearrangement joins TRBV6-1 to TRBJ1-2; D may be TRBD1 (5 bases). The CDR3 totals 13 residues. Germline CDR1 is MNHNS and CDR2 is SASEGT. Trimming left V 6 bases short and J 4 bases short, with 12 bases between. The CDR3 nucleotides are TGTGCCAGCAGGGGGCAGGAAATCTATGGCTACACCTTC. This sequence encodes CASRGQEIYGYTF.

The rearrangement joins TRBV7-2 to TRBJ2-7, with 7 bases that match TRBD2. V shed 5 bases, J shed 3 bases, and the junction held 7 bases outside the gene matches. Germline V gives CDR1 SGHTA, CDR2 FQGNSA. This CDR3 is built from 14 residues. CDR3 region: CASSPRGGRYEQYF. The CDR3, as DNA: TGTGCCAGCAGCCCCCGGGGAGGGCGCTACGAGCAGTACTTC.

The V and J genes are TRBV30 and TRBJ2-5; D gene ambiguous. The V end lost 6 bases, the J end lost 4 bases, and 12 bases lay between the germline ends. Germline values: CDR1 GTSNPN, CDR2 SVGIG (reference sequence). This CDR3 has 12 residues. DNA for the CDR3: TGTGCCTGCGGCCCCACGGGAGAGACCCAGTACTTC. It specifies CACGPTGETQYF.

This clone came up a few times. CDR3 DNA: TGTGCCAGCAGCCGAACCCAGGGGGCCTACGAGCAGTACTTC. It codes for CASSRTQGAYEQYF. This chain joins TRBV6-6 and TRBJ2-7; 7 nucleotides align to TRBD1. Germline trimming cut 6 bases from V and 2 bases from J; bases unmatched to any gene: 7. The CDR3 length is 14 residues. CDR1 and CDR2 (germline): MNHNY, SVGAGI (reference sequence).

CDR3 sequence: CASSFVNTEAFF. In DNA form, the CDR3 reads TGTGCCAGCAGCTTCGTGAACACTGAAGCTTTCTTT. The V and J genes are TRBV7-9 and TRBJ1-1; D remains ambiguous. Trimming left V 3 bases short and J 0 bases short, with 2 bases between. The CDR3 contains 12 residues. CDR1 and CDR2 from the germline V gene are SEHNR and FQNEAQ (reference sequence).

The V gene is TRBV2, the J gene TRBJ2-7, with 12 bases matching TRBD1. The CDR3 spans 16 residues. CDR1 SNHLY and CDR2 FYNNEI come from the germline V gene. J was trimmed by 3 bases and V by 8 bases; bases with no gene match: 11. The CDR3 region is CASHRDRGLNRYEQYF. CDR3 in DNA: TGTGCCAGCCACCGGGACAGGGGGCTTAATCGCTACGAGCAGTACTTC.

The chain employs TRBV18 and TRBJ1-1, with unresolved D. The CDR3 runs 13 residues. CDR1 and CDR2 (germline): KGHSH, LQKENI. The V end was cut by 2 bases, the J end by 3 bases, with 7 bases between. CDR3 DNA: TGTGCCAGCTCACCAGTTCAATACACTGAAGCTTTCTTT. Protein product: CASSPVQYTEAFF. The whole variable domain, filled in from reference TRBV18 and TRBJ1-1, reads NAGVMQNPRHLVRRRGQEARLRCSPMKGHSHVYWYRQLPEEGLKFMVYLQKENIIDESGMPKERFSAEFPKEGPSILRIQQVVRGDSAAYFCASSPVQYTEAFFGQGTRLTVV.

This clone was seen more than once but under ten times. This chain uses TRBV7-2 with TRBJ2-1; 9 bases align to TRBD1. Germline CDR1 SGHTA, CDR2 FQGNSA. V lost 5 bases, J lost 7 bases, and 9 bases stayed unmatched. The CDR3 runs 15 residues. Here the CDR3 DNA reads TGTGCCAGCAGCCGCCGGGACAGGGTTTGGAATGAGCAGTTCTTC. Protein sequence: CASSRRDRVWNEQFF.

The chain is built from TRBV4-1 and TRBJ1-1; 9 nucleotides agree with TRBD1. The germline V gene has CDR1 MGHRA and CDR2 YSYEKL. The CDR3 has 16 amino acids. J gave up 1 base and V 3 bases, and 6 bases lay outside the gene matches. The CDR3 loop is CASSQLYRGPNTEAFF. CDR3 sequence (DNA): TGCGCCAGCAGCCAGCTGTACAGGGGGCCGAACACTGAAGCTTTCTTT.

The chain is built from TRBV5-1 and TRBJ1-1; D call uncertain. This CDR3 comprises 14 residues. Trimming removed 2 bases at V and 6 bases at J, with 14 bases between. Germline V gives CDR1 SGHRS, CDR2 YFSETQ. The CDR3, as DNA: TGCGCCAGCAGCTTTTTAGTGGGGAGTGCTGAAGCTTTCTTT. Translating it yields CASSFLVGSAEAFF.

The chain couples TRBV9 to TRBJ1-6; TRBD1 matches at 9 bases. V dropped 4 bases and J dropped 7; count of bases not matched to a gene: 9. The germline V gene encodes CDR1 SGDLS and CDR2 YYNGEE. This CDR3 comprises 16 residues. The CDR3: CASSPGQGMRNSPLHF. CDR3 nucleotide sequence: TGTGCCAGCAGCCCAGGACAGGGGATGCGAAATTCACCCCTCCACTTT.

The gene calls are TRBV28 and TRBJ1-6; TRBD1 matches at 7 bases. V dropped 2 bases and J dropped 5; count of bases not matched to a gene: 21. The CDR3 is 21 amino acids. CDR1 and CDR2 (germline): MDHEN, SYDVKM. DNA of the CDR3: TGTGCCAGCAGTTTAGGGGCAGGGTATCTCGCACAAACAGGGGATAATTCACCCCTCCACTTT. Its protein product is CASSLGAGYLAQTGDNSPLHF.

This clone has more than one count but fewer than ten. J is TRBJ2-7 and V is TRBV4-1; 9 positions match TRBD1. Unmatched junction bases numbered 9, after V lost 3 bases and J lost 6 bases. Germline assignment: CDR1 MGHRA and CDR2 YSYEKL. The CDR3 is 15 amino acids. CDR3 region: CASSQRALGQGEQYF. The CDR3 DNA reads TGCGCCAGCAGCCAGAGGGCCTTGGGACAGGGCGAGCAGTACTTC.

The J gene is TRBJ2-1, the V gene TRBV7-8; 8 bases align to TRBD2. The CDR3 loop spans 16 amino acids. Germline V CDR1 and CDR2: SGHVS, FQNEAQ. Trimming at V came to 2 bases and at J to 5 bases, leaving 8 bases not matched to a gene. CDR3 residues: CASSLRSSGSDNEQFF. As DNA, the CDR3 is TGTGCCAGCAGCTTACGCTCCAGCGGGAGCGACAATGAGCAGTTCTTC.

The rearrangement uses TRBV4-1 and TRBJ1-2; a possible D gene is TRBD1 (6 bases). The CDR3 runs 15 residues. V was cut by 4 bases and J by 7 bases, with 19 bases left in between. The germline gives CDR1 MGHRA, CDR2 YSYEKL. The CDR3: CASSPTRTDRFGYTF. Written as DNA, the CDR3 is TGCGCCAGCAGCCCAACCAGGACAGATAGGTTTGGCTACACCTTC.

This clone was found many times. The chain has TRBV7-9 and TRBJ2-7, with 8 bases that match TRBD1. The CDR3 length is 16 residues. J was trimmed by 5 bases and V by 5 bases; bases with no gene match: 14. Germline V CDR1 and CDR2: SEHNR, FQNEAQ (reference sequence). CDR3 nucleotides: TGTGCCAGCAGCCCACTGGGGCAGGGGGCAGAAAACGAGCAGTACTTC. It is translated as CASSPLGQGAENEQYF.

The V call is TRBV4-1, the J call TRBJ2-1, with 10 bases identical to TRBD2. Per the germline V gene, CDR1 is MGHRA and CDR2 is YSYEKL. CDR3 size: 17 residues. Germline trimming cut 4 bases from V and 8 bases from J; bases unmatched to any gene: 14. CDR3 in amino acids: CASSRPPQASGGDEQFF. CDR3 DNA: TGCGCCAGCAGCCGCCCCCCGCAGGCTAGCGGGGGCGATGAGCAGTTCTTC.

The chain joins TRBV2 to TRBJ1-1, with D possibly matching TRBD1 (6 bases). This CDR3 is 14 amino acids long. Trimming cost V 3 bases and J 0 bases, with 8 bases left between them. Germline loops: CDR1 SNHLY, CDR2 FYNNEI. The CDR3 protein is CASSEGALNTEAFF. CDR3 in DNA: TGTGCCAGCAGTGAGGGGGCCTTGAACACTGAAGCTTTCTTT.

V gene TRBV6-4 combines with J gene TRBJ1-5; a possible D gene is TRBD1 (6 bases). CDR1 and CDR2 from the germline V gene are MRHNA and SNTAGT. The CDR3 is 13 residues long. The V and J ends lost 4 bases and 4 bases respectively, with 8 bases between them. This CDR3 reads CASSGTANQPQHF. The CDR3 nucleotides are TGTGCCAGCAGTGGGACAGCAAATCAGCCCCAGCATTTT.

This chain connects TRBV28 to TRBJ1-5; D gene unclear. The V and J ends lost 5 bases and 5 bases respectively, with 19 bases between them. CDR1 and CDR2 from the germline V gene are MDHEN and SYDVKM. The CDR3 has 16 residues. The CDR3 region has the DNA TGTGCCAGCAGTCGGCACCGGGGTCCCAGAGATCAGCCCCAGCATTTT. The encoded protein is CASSRHRGPRDQPQHF.

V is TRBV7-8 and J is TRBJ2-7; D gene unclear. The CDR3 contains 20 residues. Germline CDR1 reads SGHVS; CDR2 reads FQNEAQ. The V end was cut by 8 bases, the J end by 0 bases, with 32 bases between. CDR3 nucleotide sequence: TGTGCCAGCGCAGCAAGAATAACCGGGTCTTCAAACCCCCACTCCTACGAGCAGTACTTC. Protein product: CASAARITGSSNPHSYEQYF.

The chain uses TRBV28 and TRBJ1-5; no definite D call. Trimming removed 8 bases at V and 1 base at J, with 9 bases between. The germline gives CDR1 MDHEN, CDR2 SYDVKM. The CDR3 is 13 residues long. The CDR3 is CASYTESNQPQHF. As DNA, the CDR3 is TGTGCCAGCTACACAGAGAGCAATCAGCCCCAGCATTTT.

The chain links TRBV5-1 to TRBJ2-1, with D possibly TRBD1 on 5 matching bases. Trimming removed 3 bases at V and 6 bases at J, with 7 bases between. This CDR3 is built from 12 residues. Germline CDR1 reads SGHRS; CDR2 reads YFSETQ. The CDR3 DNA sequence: TGCGCCAGCAGCTCTACAGGCAATGAGCAGTTCTTC. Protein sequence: CASSSTGNEQFF.

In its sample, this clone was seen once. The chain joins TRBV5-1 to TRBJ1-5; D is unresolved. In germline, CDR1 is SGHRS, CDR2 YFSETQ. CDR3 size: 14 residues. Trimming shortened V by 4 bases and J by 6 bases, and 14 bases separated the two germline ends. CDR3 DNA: TGCGCCAGCAGCGAGAGCGGAACGGGTCAGCCCCAGCATTTT. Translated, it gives CASSESGTGQPQHF.

The CDR3 region is CASRWGQTYNSPLHF. DNA for the CDR3: TGCGCCAGCAGGTGGGGACAAACATATAATTCACCCCTCCACTTT. V gene TRBV4-1 combines with J gene TRBJ1-6; perhaps TRBD1 as D (6 bases). Trimming cost V 6 bases and J 4 bases, with 13 bases left between them. This CDR3 is built from 15 residues. Germline values: CDR1 MGHRA, CDR2 YSYEKL.

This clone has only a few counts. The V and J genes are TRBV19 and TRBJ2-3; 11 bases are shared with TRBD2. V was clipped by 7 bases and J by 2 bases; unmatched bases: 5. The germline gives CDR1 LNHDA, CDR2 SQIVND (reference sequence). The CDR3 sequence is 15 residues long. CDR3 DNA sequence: TGTGCCAGTAAACTACTAGCGGGGGACACAGATACGCAGTATTTT. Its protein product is CASKLLAGDTDTQYF.

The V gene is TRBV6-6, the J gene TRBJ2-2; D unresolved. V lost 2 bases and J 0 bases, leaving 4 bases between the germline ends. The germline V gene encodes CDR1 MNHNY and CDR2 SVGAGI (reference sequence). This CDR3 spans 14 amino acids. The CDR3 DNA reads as TGTGCCAGCAGTTACCCGTCGAACACCGGGGAGCTGTTTTTT. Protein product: CASSYPSNTGELFF.